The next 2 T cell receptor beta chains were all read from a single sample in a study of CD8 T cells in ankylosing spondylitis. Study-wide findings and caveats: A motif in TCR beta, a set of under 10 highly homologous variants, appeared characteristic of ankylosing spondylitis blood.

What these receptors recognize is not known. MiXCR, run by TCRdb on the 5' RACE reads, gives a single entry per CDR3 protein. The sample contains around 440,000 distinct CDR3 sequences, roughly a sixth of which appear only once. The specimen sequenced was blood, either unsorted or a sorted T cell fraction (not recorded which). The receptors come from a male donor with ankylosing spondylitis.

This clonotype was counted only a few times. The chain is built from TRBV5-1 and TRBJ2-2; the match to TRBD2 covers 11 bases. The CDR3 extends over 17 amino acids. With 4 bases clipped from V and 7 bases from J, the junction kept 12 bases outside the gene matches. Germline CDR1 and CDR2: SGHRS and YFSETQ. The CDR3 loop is CASSTRTSGFYGGELFF. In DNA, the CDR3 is TGCGCCAGCAGCACCAGGACTAGCGGGTTTTACGGCGGGGAGCTGTTTTTT.

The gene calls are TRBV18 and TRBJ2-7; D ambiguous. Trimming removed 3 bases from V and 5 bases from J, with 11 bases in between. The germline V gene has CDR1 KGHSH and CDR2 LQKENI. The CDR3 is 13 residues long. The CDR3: CASSPQVIHEQYF. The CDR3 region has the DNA TGTGCCAGCTCACCGCAGGTAATCCACGAGCAGTACTTC. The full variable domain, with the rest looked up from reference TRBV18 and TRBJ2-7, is NAGVMQNPRHLVRRRGQEARLRCSPMKGHSHVYWYRQLPEEGLKFMVYLQKENIIDESGMPKERFSAEFPKEGPSILRIQQVVRGDSAAYFCASSPQVIHEQYFGPGTRLTVT.